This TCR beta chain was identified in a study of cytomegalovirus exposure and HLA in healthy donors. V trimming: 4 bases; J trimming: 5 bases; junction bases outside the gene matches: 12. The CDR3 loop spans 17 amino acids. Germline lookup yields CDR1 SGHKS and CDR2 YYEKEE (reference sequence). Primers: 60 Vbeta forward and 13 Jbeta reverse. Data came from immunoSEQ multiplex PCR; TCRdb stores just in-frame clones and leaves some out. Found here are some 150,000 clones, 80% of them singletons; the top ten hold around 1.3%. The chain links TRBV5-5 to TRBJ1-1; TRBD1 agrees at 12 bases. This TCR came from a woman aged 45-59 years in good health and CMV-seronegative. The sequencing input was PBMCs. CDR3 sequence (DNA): TGTGCCAGCAGCCCACCGGGACAGGGGGCGCGGTGGACTGAAGCTTTCTTT. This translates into CASSPPGQGARWTEAFF.